What follows are 16 T cell receptor beta chains derived from one specimen sequenced in a study of CD8+CD57+ T cells in acquired aplastic anemia. Previously, flow cytometry had revealed CD8+CD57+ cell expansion in the patients chosen for sequencing. Profiles of TCR beta VDJ and CDR3 were generated from a genomic DNA template. TCRdb re-called the reads through MiXCR, storing one row per CDR3 protein. The repertoire includes approximately 170,000 distinct CDR3 sequences, around half of them detected once, and 3.2% sits in the top ten. Sequencing used sorted CD4+, CD8+, or CD8+CD57+ T cells (not recorded which) from PBMCs. The receptors were sampled from a human donor with aplastic anemia.

This clonotype came up a few times. This chain joins TRBV25-1 and TRBJ1-1; D is possibly TRBD1 (6 bases). CDR3 length: 15 residues. Germline CDR1 and CDR2: MGHDK and SYGVNS. Trimming left V 2 bases short and J 3 bases short, with 13 bases between. The DNA of the CDR3 is TGTGCCAGCAGTGAAAGTGGGGAGGGGGACACTGAAGCTTTCTTT. It specifies CASSESGEGDTEAFF.

This clonotype has ten or more counts. CDR3 amino acids: CATSDPRGAGNTGELFF. DNA of the CDR3: TGTGCCACCAGTGACCCCAGGGGCGCAGGTAACACCGGGGAGCTGTTTTTT. V is TRBV24-1 and J is TRBJ2-2; D might be TRBD1 (6 bases). The CDR3 is made up of 17 amino acids. Germline V lookup: CDR1 KGHDR, CDR2 SFDVKD. V was pared by 4 bases and J by 2 bases, with 16 bases between.

This clonotype was recorded at least ten times. The chain employs TRBV20-1 and TRBJ2-1, with no clear D. This CDR3 comprises 15 residues. Germline values: CDR1 DFQATT, CDR2 SNEGSKA (reference sequence). Deletions cut 5 bases from V and 0 bases from J, with 14 bases between. CDR3 residues: CSARHFVGSYNEQFF. CDR3 coding DNA: TGCAGTGCTCGCCATTTTGTGGGCTCCTACAATGAGCAGTTCTTC.

This clonotype was observed a few times. The chain combines TRBV6-1 with TRBJ1-1; D call uncertain. This CDR3 spans 12 amino acids. Germline V lookup: CDR1 MNHNS, CDR2 SASEGT. V was shortened by 0 bases and J by 9 bases, with 8 bases between the two germline ends. CDR3 nucleotides: TGTGCCAGCAGTGAAGCTAAAGGAAAAGCTTTCTTT. Residues: CASSEAKGKAFF.

The DNA of the CDR3 is TGTGCCAGCAGTGAATGGACACCGAGCTCCTACAATGAGCAGTTCTTC. Amino acid sequence: CASSEWTPSSYNEQFF. The chain is built from TRBV6-7 and TRBJ2-1, with D possibly TRBD1 on 5 matching bases. TRBV6-7 is classed as an ORF, of uncertain function. The V end was cut by 5 bases, the J end by 0 bases, with 14 bases between. The CDR3 has 16 residues.

CDR3 bases: TGCGCCAGCGACGGGGACGGAAACACCATATATTTT. This codes for CASDGDGNTIYF. V gene TRBV10-2 combines with J gene TRBJ1-3, with D perhaps TRBD1 (5 bases). Trimming shortened V by 8 bases and J by 4 bases, and 9 bases separated the two germline ends. The CDR3 extends over 12 amino acids. Germline loops: CDR1 WSHSY, CDR2 SAAADI.

The table lists this clonotype with a few counts. The chain employs TRBV3-1 and TRBJ1-1; no clear D gene. CDR1 is LGHDT, CDR2 YNNKEL, per germline (reference sequence). The CDR3 length is 15 residues. The germline V and J ends were trimmed by 1 base and 1 base, with 10 bases remaining between them. The CDR3 is CASSQGEVPNTEAFF. CDR3 nucleotide sequence: TGTGCCAGCAGCCAAGGAGAAGTGCCGAACACTGAAGCTTTCTTT.

For this clonotype: This may arise from a read error, as a much more abundant clone is one base away. The V gene is TRBV14, the J gene TRBJ2-2; TRBD2 is a possible D gene (6 bases). In germline, CDR1 is SGHDN, CDR2 FVKESK. This CDR3 comprises 17 residues. The CDR3 here is CASSQDLLSGHTGELLF. The CDR3 bases are TGTGCCAGCAGCCAAGACTTGCTTAGCGGACACACCGGGGAGCTGCTTTTT.

Turning to this clonotype: A much larger clone lies a single base off, so this may be a read error. The J gene is TRBJ2-5, the V gene TRBV11-3, with 7 bases fitting TRBD1. Germline lookup yields CDR1 SGHNT and CDR2 YENEEA. This CDR3 comprises 16 residues. This chain's CDR3 is CASSLEIRGLREAQYF. In nucleotides, the CDR3 is TGTGCCAGCAGCTTAGAGATTAGGGGGCTGAGAGAGGCCCAGTACTTC.

The J gene is TRBJ2-7, the V gene TRBV19; D gene ambiguous. The assigned J gene may be wrong: the sequence end matches TRBJ2-1 better. This CDR3 contains 12 residues. Looked up from germline, CDR1 is LNHDA and CDR2 is SQIVND (reference sequence). CDR3 amino acids: CASSLLGLEQFF. DNA of the CDR3: TGTGCCAGCAGCTTGTTAGGGCTCGAGCAGTTCTTC.

As regards this clonotype: An end of the junction does not agree with germline; a read error may underlie this. The chain joins TRBV25-1 to TRBJ1-1, with no clear D. The length of the CDR3 is 16 residues. In germline, CDR1 is MGHDK, CDR2 SYGVNS. The CDR3 DNA is TGTGCCAGCAGTTACGTGGCAGGTAGATCGAACACTAAAGCTTTCTTT. Amino acid sequence: CASSYVAGRSNTKAFF.

The table lists this clonotype with many counts. The V call is TRBV27, the J call TRBJ1-1; D unresolved. Germline CDR1 reads MNHEY; CDR2 reads SMNVEV (reference sequence). The CDR3 extends over 16 amino acids. Deletions cut 4 bases from V and 0 bases from J, with 15 bases between. The CDR3 loop is CASSYSSGTMNTEAFF. CDR3 nucleotides: TGTGCCAGCAGTTACTCCTCAGGCACGATGAACACTGAAGCTTTCTTT.

The chain links TRBV19 to TRBJ2-3, with TRBD2 matching over 7 bases. Unmatched junction bases numbered 4, after V lost 1 base and J lost 0 bases. Germline loops: CDR1 LNHDA, CDR2 SQIVND (reference sequence). This CDR3 has 16 amino acids. This CDR3 is CASSIGLRGSTDTQYF. In nucleotides, the CDR3 is TGTGCCAGTAGTATAGGGTTGCGGGGGAGCACAGATACGCAGTATTTT.

DNA for the CDR3: TGCAGTGCTAACGGACTATTCCAAGAGACCCAGTACTTC. It specifies CSANGLFQETQYF. The chain uses TRBV20-1 and TRBJ2-5, with a possible D match to TRBD2 (6 bases). V lost 4 bases and J 1 base, leaving 10 bases between the germline ends. Germline CDR1 DFQATT, CDR2 SNEGSKA (reference sequence). The CDR3 contains 13 residues.

The chain is built from TRBV19 and TRBJ1-3, with D tentatively TRBD1 (5 bases). Germline V gene data show CDR1 as LNHDA and CDR2 as SQIVND (reference sequence). This CDR3 has 14 amino acids. Trimming left V 8 bases short and J 0 bases short, with 11 bases between. The CDR3 nucleotides read TGTGCCAGTTTGGGGACTGCCTCTGGAAACACCATATATTTT. Translation gives CASLGTASGNTIYF. The whole variable domain, remainder taken from reference TRBV19 and TRBJ1-3, is DGGITQSPKYLFRKEGQNVTLSCEQNLNHDAMYWYRQDPGQGLRLIYYSQIVNDFQKGDIAEGYSVSREKKESFPLTVTSAQKNPTAFYLCASLGTASGNTIYFGEGSWLTVV.

The CDR3 reads CAISVDSGAYTF. The CDR3, as DNA: TGTGCCATCAGTGTGGACAGCGGGGCCTACACCTTC. This chain links TRBV10-3 with TRBJ1-2, with D possibly matching TRBD1 (6 bases). The CDR3 covers 12 residues. Trimming pared 4 bases from V and 10 bases from J, leaving 13 bases between. From germline, CDR1 is ENHRY and CDR2 SYGVKD.